This is a list of T cell receptor beta chains from one sample in a study of cytomegalovirus exposure and HLA in healthy donors. Using immunoSEQ multiplex PCR, the repertoire was profiled, and TCRdb retains in-frame clones only, with some absent. The sample lists about 130,000 clones, 80% seen once, with roughly 4% in the top ten. The sample comprised PBMCs. These receptors originate from a woman in her thirties or forties in good health and CMV-seronegative. Each CDR3 is given with its conserved first and last residue. The order of the fields is D gene, V gene, J gene, CDR3 DNA, CDR3 protein. The D gene is left open where the match is weak.

TRBD2	TRBV4-2	TRBJ2-3	TGTGCCAGCAGCCAGGGACTAGCGGGGGGTAGCACAGATACGCAGTATTTT	CASSQGLAGGSTDTQYF
TRBD2	TRBV25-1	TRBJ2-1	TGTGCCAGCAGTGAATTCAGCCCCACTAGCGGGACCTACAATGAGCAGTTCTTC	CASSEFSPTSGTYNEQFF
.	TRBV4-1	TRBJ2-7	TGCGCCAGCAGCCAAGATCGGTTACAGGGTCGAACCTACGAGCAGTACTTC	CASSQDRLQGRTYEQYF
.	TRBV7-9	TRBJ1-2	TGTGCCAGCAGTCGCGGGGAGCTGGGACCCCTCTATGGCTACACCTTC	CASSRGELGPLYGYTF
TRBD1	TRBV7-2	TRBJ1-4	TGTGCCAGCACCAAACAGGGGGTGGGTGAAAAACTGTTTTTT	CASTKQGVGEKLFF
.	TRBV4-2	TRBJ2-2	TGTGCCAGCAGCCAAGGGCGGGGTTCGAACACCGGGGAGCTGTTTTTT	CASSQGRGSNTGELFF
.	TRBV6-1	TRBJ1-1	TGTGCCAGCAGGGGCGGGCCTCACACTGAAGCTTTCTTT	CASRGGPHTEAFF
.	TRBV4-3	TRBJ2-7	TGCGCCAGCAGCCAAGATCGGGGGAGTTCCTACGAGCAGTACTTC	CASSQDRGSSYEQYF
.	TRBV7-9	TRBJ2-1	TGTGCCAGCAGCCCAAGCCGCGGGACCAAAGGTAATGAGCAGTTCTTC	CASSPSRGTKGNEQFF
.	TRBV7-9	TRBJ1-2	TGTGCCAGCAGCTTGTCCGGGGGGGGCTACACCTTC	CASSLSGGGYTF
.	TRBV6-5	TRBJ1-1	TGTGCCAGCAGTTACGGGACTGAAGACACTGAAGCTTTCTTT	CASSYGTEDTEAFF